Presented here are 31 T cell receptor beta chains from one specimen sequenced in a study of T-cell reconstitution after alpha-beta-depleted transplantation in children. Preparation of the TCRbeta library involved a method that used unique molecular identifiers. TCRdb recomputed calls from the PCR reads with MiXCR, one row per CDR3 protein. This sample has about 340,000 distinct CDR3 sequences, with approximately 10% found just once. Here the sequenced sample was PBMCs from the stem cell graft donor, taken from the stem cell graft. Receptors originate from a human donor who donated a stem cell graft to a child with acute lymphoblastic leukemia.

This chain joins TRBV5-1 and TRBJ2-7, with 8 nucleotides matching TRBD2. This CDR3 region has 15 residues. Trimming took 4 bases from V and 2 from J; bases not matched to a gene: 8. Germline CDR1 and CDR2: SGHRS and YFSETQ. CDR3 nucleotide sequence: TGCGCCAGCAGCCCGCAGGCAGCGGGAGCCTACGAGCAGTACTTC. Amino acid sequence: CASSPQAAGAYEQYF. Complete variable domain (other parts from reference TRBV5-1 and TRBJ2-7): KAGVTQTPRYLIKTRGQQVTLSCSPISGHRSVSWYQQTPGQGLQFLFEYFSETQRNKGNFPGRFSGRQFSNSRSEMNVSTLELGDSALYLCASSPQAAGAYEQYFGPGTRLTVT.

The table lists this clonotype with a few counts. The DNA of the CDR3 is TGTGCCACCGCAGAGGGCAACCGGGACAGGGATAGCAATCAGCCCCAGCATTTT. It codes for CATAEGNRDRDSNQPQHF. The chain carries TRBV24-1 and TRBJ1-5; 9 nucleotides agree with TRBD1. The V and J ends lost 9 bases and 0 bases, in that order; junction bases with no gene match: 14. CDR3 length: 18 amino acids. Germline V CDR1 and CDR2: KGHDR, SFDVKD.

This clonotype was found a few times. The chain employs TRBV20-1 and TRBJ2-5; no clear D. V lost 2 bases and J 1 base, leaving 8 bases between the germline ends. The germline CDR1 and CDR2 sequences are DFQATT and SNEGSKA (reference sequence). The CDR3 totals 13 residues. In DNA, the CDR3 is TGCAGTGCTAGACCTTGGGGCCAAGAGACCCAGTACTTC. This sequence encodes CSARPWGQETQYF.

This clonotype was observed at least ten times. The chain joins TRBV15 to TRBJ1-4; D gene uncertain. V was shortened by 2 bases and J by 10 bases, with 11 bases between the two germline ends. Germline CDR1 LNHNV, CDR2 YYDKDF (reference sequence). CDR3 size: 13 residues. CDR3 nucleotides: TGTGCCACCAGCAGACGACCGGATGGAAAACTGTTTTTT. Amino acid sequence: CATSRRPDGKLFF.

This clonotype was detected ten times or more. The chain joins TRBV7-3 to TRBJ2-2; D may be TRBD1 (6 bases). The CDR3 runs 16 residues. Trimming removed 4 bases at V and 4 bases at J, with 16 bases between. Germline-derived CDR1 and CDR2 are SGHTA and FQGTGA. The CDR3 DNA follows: TGTGCCAGCAGCTCCCTAGGGGGAGCGACCACCGGGGAGCTGTTTTTT. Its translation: CASSSLGGATTGELFF.

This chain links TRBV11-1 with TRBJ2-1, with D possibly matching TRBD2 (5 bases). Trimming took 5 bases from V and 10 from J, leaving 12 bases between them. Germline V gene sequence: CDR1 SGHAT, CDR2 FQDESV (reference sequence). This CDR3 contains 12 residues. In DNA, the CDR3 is TGTGCCAGCAGCACCTCGGGATGGGAGCAGTTCTTC. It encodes CASSTSGWEQFF.

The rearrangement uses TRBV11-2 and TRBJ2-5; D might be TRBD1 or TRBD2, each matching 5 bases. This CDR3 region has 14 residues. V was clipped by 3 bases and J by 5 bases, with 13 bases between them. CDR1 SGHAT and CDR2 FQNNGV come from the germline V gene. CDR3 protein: CASSFGTESETQYF. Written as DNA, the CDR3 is TGTGCCAGCAGCTTCGGGACCGAGTCGGAGACCCAGTACTTC.

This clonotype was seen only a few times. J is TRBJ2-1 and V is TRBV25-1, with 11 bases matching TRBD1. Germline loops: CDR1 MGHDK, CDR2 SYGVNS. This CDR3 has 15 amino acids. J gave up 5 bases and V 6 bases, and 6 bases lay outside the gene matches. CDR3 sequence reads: CASSRTGGSNNEQFF. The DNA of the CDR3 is TGTGCCAGCAGCCGGACAGGGGGCAGCAACAATGAGCAGTTCTTC.

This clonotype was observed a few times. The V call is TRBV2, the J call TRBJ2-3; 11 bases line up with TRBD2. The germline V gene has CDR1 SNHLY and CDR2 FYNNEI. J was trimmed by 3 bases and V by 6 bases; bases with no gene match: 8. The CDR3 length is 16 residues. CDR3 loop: CASSDPTSGRTDTQYF. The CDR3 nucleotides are TGTGCCAGCAGCGATCCCACTAGCGGGAGAACAGATACGCAGTATTTT.

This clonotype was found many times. CDR3 nucleotide sequence: TGTGCCAGCAACCGGGCTAGAACATGGAATGAGCAGTTCTTC. Protein product: CASNRARTWNEQFF. The gene calls are TRBV28 and TRBJ2-1; D gene uncertain. V was cut by 7 bases and J by 7 bases, with 17 bases left in between. CDR3 size: 14 residues. Germline V gene lookup returns CDR1 MDHEN and CDR2 SYDVKM.

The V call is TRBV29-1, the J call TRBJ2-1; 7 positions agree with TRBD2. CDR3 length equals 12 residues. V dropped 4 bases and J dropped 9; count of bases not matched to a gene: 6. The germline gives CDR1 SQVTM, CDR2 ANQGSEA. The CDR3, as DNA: TGCAGCGTTGCCCTCACTAGCGTTGAGCAGTTCTTC. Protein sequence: CSVALTSVEQFF.

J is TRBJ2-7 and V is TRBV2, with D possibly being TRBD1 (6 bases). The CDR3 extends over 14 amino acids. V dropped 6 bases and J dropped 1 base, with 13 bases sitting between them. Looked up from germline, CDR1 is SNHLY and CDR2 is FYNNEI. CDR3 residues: CASSQPGESYEQYF. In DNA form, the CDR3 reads TGTGCCAGCAGCCAACCAGGGGAATCCTACGAGCAGTACTTC.

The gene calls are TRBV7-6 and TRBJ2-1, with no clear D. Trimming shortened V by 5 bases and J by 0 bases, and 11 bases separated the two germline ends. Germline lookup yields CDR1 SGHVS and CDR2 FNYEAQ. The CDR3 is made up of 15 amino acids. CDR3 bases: TGTGCCAGCAGCCTACAATTGGGCTCCTACAATGAGCAGTTCTTC. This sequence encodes CASSLQLGSYNEQFF.

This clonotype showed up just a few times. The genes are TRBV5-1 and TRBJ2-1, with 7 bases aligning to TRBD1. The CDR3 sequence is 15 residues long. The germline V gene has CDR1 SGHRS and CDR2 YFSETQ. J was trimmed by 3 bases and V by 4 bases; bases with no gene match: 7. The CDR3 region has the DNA TGCGCCAGCAGCGCCGACAGGGCGGTCTACAATGAGCAGTTCTTC. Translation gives CASSADRAVYNEQFF.

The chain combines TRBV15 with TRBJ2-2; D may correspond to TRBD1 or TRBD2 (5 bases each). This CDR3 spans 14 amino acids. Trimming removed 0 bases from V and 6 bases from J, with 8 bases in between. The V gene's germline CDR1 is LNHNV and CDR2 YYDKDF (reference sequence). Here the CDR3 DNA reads TGTGCCACCAGCAGAGAGAGAGGGGCCGGGGAGCTGTTTTTT. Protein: CATSRERGAGELFF.

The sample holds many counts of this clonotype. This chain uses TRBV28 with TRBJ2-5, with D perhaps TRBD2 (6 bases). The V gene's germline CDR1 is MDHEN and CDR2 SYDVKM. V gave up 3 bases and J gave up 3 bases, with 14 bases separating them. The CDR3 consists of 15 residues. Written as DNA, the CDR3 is TGTGCCAGCAGTTTGGTTAGCGGTTCCGAAGAGACCCAGTACTTC. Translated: CASSLVSGSEETQYF.

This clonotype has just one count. The CDR3 DNA reads TGTGCCAGCAGCTTAATCGCTTTTAGCAATCAGCCCCAGCATTTT. Its protein product is CASSLIAFSNQPQHF. This chain joins TRBV5-6 and TRBJ1-5; D not resolved. The ends were cut back, 2 bases at V and 0 bases at J, with 9 bases in the middle. Germline V gene sequence: CDR1 SGHDT, CDR2 YYEEEE. The CDR3 length is 15 residues.

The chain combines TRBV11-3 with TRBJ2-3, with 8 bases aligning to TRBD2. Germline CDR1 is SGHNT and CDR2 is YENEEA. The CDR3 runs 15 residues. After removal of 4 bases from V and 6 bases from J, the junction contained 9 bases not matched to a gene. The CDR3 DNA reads TGTGCCAGCAGCTCCCGGGAGGGTCTGGGGGATACGCAGTATTTT. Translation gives CASSSREGLGDTQYF.

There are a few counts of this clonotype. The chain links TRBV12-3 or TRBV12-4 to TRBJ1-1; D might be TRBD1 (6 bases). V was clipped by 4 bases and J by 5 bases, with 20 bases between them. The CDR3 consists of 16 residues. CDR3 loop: CASSSPGGAGDTEAFF. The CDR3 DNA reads TGTGCCAGCAGTTCGCCCGGGGGCGCCGGGGATACTGAAGCTTTCTTT.

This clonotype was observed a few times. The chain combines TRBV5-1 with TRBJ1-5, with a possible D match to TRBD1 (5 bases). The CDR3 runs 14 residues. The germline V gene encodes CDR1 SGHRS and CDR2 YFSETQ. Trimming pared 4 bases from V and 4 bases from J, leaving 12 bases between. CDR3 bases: TGCGCCAGCAGCAGGGGAGGGGCTAATCAGCCCCAGCATTTT. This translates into CASSRGGANQPQHF.

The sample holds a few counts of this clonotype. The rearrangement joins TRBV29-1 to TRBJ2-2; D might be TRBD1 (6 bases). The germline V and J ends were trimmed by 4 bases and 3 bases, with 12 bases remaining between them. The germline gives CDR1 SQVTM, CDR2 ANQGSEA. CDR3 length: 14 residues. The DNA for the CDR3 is TGCAGCGTTGTGGGACAAAGGGACACCGGGGAGCTGTTTTTT. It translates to CSVVGQRDTGELFF.

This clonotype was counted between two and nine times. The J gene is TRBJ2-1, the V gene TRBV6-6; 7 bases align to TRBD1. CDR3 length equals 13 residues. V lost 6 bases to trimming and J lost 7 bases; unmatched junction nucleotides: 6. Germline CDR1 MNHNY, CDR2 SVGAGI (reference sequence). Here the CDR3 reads CASSLGQQNEQFF. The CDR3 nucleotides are TGTGCCAGCAGCTTGGGACAGCAAAATGAGCAGTTCTTC.

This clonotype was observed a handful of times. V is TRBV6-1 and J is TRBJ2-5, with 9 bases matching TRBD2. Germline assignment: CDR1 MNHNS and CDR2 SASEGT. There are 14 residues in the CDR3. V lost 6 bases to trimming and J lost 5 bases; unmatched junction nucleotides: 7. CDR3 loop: CASRVAGVRETQYF. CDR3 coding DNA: TGTGCCAGCAGAGTAGCGGGAGTTCGGGAGACCCAGTACTTC.

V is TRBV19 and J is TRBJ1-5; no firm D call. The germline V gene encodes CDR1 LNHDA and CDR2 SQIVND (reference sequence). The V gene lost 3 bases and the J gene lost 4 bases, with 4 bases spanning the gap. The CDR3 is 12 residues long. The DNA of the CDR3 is TGTGCCAGTAGTATGGAGAATCAGCCCCAGCATTTT. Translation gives CASSMENQPQHF.

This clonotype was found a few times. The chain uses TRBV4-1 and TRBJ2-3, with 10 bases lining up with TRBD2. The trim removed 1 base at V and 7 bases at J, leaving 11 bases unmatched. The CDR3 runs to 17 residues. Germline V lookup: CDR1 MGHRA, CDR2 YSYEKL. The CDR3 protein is CASSQARGAGGENTQYF. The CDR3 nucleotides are TGCGCCAGCAGCCAAGCTCGAGGAGCGGGAGGGGAAAATACGCAGTATTTT.

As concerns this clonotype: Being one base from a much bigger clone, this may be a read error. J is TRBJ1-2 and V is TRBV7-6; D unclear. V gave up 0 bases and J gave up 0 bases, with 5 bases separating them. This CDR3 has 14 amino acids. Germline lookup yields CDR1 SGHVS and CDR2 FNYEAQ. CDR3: CASSLAGANYGYTF. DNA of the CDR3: TGTGCCAGCAGCTTAGCCGGAGCTAACTATGGCTACACCTTC.

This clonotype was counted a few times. CDR3 region: CASKGRGMGRETQYF. As DNA, the CDR3 is TGTGCCAGCAAGGGACGAGGAATGGGACGGGAGACCCAGTACTTC. The chain joins TRBV7-9 to TRBJ2-5, with D perhaps given as TRBD1 or TRBD2 (5 bases each). From germline, CDR1 is SEHNR and CDR2 FQNEAQ (reference sequence). The CDR3 contains 15 residues. V was shortened by 7 bases and J by 5 bases, with 20 bases between the two germline ends.

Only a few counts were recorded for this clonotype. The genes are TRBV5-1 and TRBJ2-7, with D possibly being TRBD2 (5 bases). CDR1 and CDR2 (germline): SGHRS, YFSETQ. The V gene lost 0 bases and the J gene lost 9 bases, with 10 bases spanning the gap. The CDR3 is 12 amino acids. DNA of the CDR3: TGCGCCAGCAGCTTGGATTCGGGGTGGCAGTACTTC. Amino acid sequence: CASSLDSGWQYF.

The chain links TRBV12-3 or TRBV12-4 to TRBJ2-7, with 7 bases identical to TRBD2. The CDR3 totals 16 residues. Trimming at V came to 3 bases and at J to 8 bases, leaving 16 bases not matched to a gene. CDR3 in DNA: TGTGCCAGCAGTTTTCGGCAGCGGGGAGTAATGGGGAAGCAGTACTTC. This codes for CASSFRQRGVMGKQYF.

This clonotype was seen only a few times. As DNA, the CDR3 is TGTGCCAGCAGCCACAGGGGACTAGCGGGTTCGGAAGAGACCCAGTACTTC. Residues: CASSHRGLAGSEETQYF. The chain links TRBV3-1 to TRBJ2-5; TRBD2 matches 12 bases. The J segment lost 3 bases and the V segment lost 3 bases, leaving 8 bases of the junction unmatched. The CDR3 loop spans 17 amino acids. CDR1 LGHDT and CDR2 YNNKEL come from the germline V gene (reference sequence).

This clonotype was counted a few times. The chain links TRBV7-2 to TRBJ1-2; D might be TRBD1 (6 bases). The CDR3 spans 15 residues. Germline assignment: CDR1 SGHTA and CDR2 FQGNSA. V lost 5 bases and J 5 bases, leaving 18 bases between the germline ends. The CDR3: CASSPQQGIGYGYTF. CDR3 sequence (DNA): TGTGCCAGCAGCCCGCAACAGGGAATCGGGTATGGCTACACCTTC. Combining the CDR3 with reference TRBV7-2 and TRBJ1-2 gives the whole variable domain GAGVSQSPSNKVTEKGKDVELRCDPISGHTALYWYRQSLGQGLEFLIYFQGNSAPDKSGLPSDRFSAERTGGSVSTLTIQRTQQEDSAVYLCASSPQQGIGYGYTFGSGTRLTVV.